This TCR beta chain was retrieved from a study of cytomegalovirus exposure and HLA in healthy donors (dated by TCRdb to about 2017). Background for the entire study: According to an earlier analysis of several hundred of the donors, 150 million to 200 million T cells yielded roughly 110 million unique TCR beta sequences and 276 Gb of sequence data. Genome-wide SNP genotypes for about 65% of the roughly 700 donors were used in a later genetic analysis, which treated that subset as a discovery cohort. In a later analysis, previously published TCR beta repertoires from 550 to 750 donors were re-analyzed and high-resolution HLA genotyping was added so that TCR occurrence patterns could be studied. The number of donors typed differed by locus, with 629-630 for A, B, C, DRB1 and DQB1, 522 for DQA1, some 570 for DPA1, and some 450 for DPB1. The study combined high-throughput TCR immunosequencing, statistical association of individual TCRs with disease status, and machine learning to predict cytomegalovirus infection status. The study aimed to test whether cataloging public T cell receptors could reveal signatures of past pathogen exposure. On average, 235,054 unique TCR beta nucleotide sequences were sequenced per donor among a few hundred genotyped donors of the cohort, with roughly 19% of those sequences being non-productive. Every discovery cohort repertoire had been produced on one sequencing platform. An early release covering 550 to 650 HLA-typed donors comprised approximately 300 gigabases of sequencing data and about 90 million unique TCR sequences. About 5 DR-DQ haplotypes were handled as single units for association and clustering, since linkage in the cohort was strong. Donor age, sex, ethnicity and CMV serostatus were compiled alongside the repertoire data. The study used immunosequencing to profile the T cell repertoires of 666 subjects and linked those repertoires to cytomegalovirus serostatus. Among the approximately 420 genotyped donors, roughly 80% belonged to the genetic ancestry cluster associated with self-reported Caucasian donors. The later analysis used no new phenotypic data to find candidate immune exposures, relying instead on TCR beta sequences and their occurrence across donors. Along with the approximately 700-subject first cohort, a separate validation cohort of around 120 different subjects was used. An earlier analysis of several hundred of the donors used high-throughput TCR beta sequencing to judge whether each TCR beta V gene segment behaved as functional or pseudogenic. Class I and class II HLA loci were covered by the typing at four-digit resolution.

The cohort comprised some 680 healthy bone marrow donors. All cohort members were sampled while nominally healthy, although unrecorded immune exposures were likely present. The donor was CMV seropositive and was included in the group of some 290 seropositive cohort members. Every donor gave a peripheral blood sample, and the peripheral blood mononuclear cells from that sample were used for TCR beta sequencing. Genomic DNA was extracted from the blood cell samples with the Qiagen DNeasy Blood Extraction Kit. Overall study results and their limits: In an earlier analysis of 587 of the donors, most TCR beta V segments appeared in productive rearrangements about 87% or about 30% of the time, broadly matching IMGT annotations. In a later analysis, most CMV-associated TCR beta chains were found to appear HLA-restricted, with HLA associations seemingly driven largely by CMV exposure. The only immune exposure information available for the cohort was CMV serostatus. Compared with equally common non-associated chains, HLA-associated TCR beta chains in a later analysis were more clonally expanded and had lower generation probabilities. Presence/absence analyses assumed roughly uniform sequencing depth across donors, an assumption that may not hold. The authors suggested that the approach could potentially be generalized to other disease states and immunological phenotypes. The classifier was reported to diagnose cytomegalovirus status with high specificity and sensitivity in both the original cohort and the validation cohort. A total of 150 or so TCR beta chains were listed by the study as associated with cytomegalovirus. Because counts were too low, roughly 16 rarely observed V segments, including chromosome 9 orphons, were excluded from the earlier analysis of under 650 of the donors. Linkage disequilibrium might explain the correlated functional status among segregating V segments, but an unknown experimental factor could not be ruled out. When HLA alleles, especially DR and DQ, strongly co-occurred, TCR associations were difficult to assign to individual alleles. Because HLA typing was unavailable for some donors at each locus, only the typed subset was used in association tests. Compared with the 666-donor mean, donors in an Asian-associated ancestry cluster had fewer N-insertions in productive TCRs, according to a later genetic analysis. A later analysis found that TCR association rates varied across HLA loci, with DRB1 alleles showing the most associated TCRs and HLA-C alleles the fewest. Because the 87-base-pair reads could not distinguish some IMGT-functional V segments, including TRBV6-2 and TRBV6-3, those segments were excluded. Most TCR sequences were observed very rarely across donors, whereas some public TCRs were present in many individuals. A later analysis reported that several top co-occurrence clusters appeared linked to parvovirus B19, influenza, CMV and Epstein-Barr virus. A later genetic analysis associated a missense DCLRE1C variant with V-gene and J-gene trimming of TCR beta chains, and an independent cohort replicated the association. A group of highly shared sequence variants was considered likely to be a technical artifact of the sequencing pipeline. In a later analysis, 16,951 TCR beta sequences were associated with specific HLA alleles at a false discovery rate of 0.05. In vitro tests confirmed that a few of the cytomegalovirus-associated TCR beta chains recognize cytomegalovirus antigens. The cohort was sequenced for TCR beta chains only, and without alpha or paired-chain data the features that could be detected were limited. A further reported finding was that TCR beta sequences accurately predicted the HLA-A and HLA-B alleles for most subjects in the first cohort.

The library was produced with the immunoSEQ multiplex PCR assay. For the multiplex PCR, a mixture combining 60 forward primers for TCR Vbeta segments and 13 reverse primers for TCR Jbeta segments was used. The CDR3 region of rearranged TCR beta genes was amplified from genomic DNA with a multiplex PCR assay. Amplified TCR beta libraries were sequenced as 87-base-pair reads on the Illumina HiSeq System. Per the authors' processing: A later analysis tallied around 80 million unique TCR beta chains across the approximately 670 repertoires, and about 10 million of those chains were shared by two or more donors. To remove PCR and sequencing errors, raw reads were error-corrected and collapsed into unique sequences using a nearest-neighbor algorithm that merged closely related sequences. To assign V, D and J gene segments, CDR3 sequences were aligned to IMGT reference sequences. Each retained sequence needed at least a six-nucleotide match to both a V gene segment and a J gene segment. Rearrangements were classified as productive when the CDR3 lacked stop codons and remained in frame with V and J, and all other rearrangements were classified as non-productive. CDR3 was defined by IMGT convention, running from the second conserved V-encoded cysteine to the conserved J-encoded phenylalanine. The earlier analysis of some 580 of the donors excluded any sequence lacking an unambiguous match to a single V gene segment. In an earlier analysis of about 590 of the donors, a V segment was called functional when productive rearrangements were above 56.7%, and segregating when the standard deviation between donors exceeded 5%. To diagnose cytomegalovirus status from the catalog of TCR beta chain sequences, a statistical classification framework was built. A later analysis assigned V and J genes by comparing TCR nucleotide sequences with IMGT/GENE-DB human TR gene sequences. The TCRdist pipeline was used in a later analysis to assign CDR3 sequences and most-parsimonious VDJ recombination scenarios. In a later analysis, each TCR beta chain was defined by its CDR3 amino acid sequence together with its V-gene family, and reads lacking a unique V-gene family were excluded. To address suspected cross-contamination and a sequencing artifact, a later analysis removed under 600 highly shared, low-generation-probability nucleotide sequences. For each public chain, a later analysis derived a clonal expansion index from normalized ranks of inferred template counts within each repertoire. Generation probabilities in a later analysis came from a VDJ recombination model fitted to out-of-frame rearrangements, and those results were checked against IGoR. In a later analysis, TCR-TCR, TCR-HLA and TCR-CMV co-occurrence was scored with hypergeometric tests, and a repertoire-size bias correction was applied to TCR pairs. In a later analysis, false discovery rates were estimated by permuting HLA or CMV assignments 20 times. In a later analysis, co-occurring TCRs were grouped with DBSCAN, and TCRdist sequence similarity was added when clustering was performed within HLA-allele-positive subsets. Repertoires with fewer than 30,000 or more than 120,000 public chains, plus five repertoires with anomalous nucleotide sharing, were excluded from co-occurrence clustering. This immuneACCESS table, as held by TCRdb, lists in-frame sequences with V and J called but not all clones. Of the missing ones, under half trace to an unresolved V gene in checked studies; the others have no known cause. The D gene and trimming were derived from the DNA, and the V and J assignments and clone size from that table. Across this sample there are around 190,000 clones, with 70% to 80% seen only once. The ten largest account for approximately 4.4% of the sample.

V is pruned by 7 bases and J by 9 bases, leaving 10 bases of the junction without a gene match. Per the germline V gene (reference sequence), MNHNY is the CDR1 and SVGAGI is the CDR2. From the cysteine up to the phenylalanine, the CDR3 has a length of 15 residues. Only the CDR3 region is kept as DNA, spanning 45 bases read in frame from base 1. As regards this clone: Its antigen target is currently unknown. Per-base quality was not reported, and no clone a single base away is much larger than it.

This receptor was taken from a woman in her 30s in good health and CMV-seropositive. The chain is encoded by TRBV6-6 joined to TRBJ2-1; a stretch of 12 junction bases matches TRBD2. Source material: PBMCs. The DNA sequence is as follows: TGTGCCAGCAACCCCCCTAGCGGGAGGGGCAGTGAGCAGTTCTTC. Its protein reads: CASNPPSGRGSEQFF.